The T cell receptor (beta chain) under discussion was sequenced for a study of CD8+ T cells in alopecia areata. Trimming cost V 5 bases and J 10 bases, with 17 bases left between them. CDR3 length: 13 amino acids. Germline V gene sequence: CDR1 MGHRA, CDR2 YSYEKL. The sequencing template was cDNA reverse transcribed from extracted RNA. The method was immunoSEQ multiplex PCR; TCRdb's version includes in-frame clones alone and lacks a portion of them. This sample has some 190,000 clones, with under 70% found just once. Study-wide results and caveats: In lesional scalp, particularly from alopecia totalis/universalis, clonality was higher than in normal scalp. The study also sequences resident alphabeta T cells of normal skin in scalp samples. Expanded CD8+ clones among the top 100, and scalp clonality, were significantly decreased by tofacitinib.

This sample's treatment: oral pan-JAK inhibitor, 5-10 mg twice daily. About this clone: Antigen unknown.

The clonotype originates from a human donor with alopecia areata. This chain joins TRBV4-1 and TRBJ1-1; D ambiguous. The specimen was CD4+ T cells sorted from blood, collected around week 44, from a patient treated with tofacitinib. CDR3 sequence (DNA): TGCGCCAGCAGCGTTGATGAATCATCAGGAGCTTTCTTT. Its protein is CASSVDESSGAFF.